A single sample is the source of the 28 T cell receptor beta chains below, sequenced in a study of T cell responses to AZD1222 COVID-19 vaccine. TCRdb keeps only in-frame clones here, not all; method: immunoSEQ multiplex PCR. Among 95,000 to 100,000 clones listed, roughly 87% were seen once. The source was peripheral blood, collected on day 0 of AZD1222 vaccination. These receptors all stem from an adult in good health.

The rearrangement joins TRBV6-1 to TRBJ1-1; a possible D gene is TRBD1 (5 bases). The germline V gene has CDR1 MNHNS and CDR2 SASEGT. V lost 3 bases to trimming and J lost 2 bases, with 10 bases between them. The CDR3 runs to 14 residues. The CDR3 sequence is CASSEGQVNTEAFF. In DNA, the CDR3 is TGTGCCAGCAGTGAGGGGCAGGTTAACACTGAAGCTTTCTTT.

This chain links TRBV6-5 with TRBJ2-4, with 8 bases aligning to TRBD2. Germline assignment: CDR1 MNHEY and CDR2 SVGAGI. The CDR3 loop spans 16 amino acids. J gave up 0 bases and V 4 bases, and 5 bases lay outside the gene matches. The CDR3 region has the DNA TGTGCCAGCAGTTCCGTACTAGCGGTAGCCAAAAACATTCAGTACTTC. Translating it yields CASSSVLAVAKNIQYF.

This clone came up once. This chain connects TRBV21-1 to TRBJ1-2; no DNA check was done on the table's D call, TRBD1. TRBV21-1 counts as a pseudogene. The CDR3 is made up of 16 amino acids. The CDR3 nucleotides read TGTGCCAGCAGCAAAGCGGTGGGGCCCTCTAACTATGGCTACACCTTC. Translating gives CASSKAVGPSNYGYTF.

The V and J genes are TRBV12-3 or TRBV12-4 and TRBJ1-5, with D possibly being TRBD1 (6 bases). Trimming stripped 7 bases from V and 6 bases from J, with 13 bases between. The CDR3 runs to 13 residues. This CDR3 is CASTWTESQPQHF. CDR3 bases: TGTGCCAGCACCTGGACAGAGAGTCAGCCCCAGCATTTT.

V is TRBV6-5 and J is TRBJ1-1, with D possibly being TRBD1 (6 bases). The V gene's germline CDR1 is MNHEY and CDR2 SVGAGI. The CDR3 covers 13 residues. Trimming cost V 11 bases and J 4 bases, with 17 bases left between them. CDR3 bases: TGTGCCGGACTCGGGGGCCGGGGCACTGAAGCTTTCTTT. Translating it yields CAGLGGRGTEAFF.

This rearrangement joins TRBV18 to TRBJ2-7; a weak D match, TRBD1 (6 bases). In germline, CDR1 is KGHSH, CDR2 LQKENI. The V and J ends lost 4 bases and 4 bases respectively, with 11 bases between them. The CDR3 runs 13 residues. This chain's CDR3 is CASSQTTGYEQYF. The CDR3 region has the DNA TGTGCCAGCTCACAGACCACAGGGTACGAGCAGTACTTC.

This chain joins TRBV5-1 and TRBJ1-2, with D perhaps matching TRBD1 (5 bases). The V and J ends lost 0 bases and 2 bases respectively, with 14 bases between them. The CDR3 extends over 16 amino acids. The germline CDR1 and CDR2 sequences are SGHRS and YFSETQ. CDR3 protein: CASSLGGRTSNYGYTF. CDR3 sequence (DNA): TGCGCCAGCAGCTTGGGGGGCCGGACTTCCAACTATGGCTACACCTTC.

This clone was detected a few times. The chain links TRBV9 to TRBJ2-7; D unclear. Germline V CDR1 and CDR2: SGDLS, YYNGEE. This CDR3 contains 13 residues. V lost 3 bases and J lost 3, with 10 bases in between. The CDR3 region has the DNA TGTGCCAGCAGCGGGAGAATGGACTACGAGCAGTACTTC. This codes for CASSGRMDYEQYF.

This chain links TRBV10-3 with TRBJ2-1; 7 bases line up with TRBD2. This CDR3 is built from 13 residues. The germline V gene has CDR1 ENHRY and CDR2 SYGVKD. J gave up 7 bases and V 6 bases, and 6 bases lay outside the gene matches. The CDR3 region has the DNA TGTGCCATCAGGGGGGAGGGTATGAATGAGCAGTTCTTC. This codes for CAIRGEGMNEQFF.

The chain combines TRBV7-3 with TRBJ2-3; 9 nucleotides line up with TRBD2. After removal of 6 bases from V and 5 bases from J, the junction contained 9 bases not matched to a gene. The CDR3 is 15 amino acids. Per the germline V gene, CDR1 is SGHTA and CDR2 is FQGTGA. CDR3 protein: CASSIQAGGRDTQYF. The DNA of the CDR3 is TGTGCCAGCAGTATCCAGGCGGGAGGGAGAGATACGCAGTATTTT. Supplemented by reference TRBV7-3 and TRBJ2-3, the full variable domain reads GAGVSQTPSNKVTEKGKYVELRCDPISGHTALYWYRQSLGQGPEFLIYFQGTGAADDSGLPNDRFFAVRPEGSVSTLKIQRTERGDSAVYLCASSIQAGGRDTQYFGPGTRLTVL.

V gene TRBV30 combines with J gene TRBJ1-5; D is possibly TRBD1 (6 bases). The CDR3 spans 13 residues. Deletions cut 5 bases from V and 3 bases from J, with 11 bases between. CDR1 and CDR2 from the germline V gene are GTSNPN and SVGIG (reference sequence). DNA of the CDR3: TGTGCCTGGGGACAGAGTTACAATCAGCCCCAGCATTTT. This gives the protein CAWGQSYNQPQHF.

This rearrangement joins TRBV5-1 to TRBJ2-7; no definite D call. The CDR3 extends over 12 amino acids. Trimming took 3 bases from V and 3 from J, leaving 7 bases between them. The germline V gene has CDR1 SGHRS and CDR2 YFSETQ. CDR3 amino acids: CASSSSHYEQYF. The CDR3, as DNA: TGCGCCAGCAGCTCCTCGCACTACGAGCAGTACTTC. Complete variable domain (other parts from reference TRBV5-1 and TRBJ2-7): KAGVTQTPRYLIKTRGQQVTLSCSPISGHRSVSWYQQTPGQGLQFLFEYFSETQRNKGNFPGRFSGRQFSNSRSEMNVSTLELGDSALYLCASSSSHYEQYFGPGTRLTVT.

J is TRBJ2-3 and V is TRBV25-1; D not certain. Trimming cost V 4 bases and J 1 base, with 9 bases left between them. CDR1 MGHDK and CDR2 SYGVNS come from the germline V gene. This CDR3 comprises 14 residues. The CDR3 loop reads CASSALQGTDTQYF. The DNA for the CDR3 is TGTGCCAGCAGTGCGTTGCAGGGCACAGATACGCAGTATTTT.

The chain employs TRBV6-2 or TRBV6-3 and TRBJ2-2; perhaps TRBD2 as D (6 bases). V lost 1 base and J 7 bases, leaving 16 bases between the germline ends. The CDR3 extends over 16 amino acids. Germline CDR1 and CDR2: MNHEY and SVGEGT. The CDR3: CASSYWSGRNGGELFF. CDR3 bases: TGTGCCAGCAGTTACTGGTCTGGGAGGAATGGCGGGGAGCTGTTTTTT.

V is TRBV5-1 and J is TRBJ2-1; D is perhaps TRBD1 or TRBD2 (5 bases each). The CDR3 runs 14 residues. Germline V gives CDR1 SGHRS, CDR2 YFSETQ. The V and J ends lost 0 bases and 4 bases respectively, with 8 bases between them. The CDR3 spells CASSLGDEYNEQFF. Here the CDR3 DNA reads TGCGCCAGCAGCTTGGGGGACGAATACAATGAGCAGTTCTTC.

The chain joins TRBV5-4 to TRBJ1-2, with unresolved D. CDR1 is SGHNT, CDR2 YYREEE, per germline (reference sequence). V lost 0 bases to trimming and J lost 2 bases, with 5 bases between them. The CDR3 covers 13 residues. The DNA for the CDR3 is TGTGCCAGCAGCTTGGATAGCAACTATGGCTACACCTTC. This gives the protein CASSLDSNYGYTF.

The gene calls are TRBV5-1 and TRBJ2-1, with D tentatively TRBD2 (6 bases). This CDR3 region has 14 residues. Deletions cut 1 base from V and 6 bases from J, with 11 bases between. In germline, CDR1 is SGHRS, CDR2 YFSETQ. The CDR3 loop is CASSLIDSGNEQFF. DNA for the CDR3: TGCGCCAGCAGCTTGATCGATAGCGGCAATGAGCAGTTCTTC.

V usage is TRBV3-1 (or the pseudogene TRBV3-2) and J usage is TRBJ1-4; D call uncertain. Trimming took 1 base from V and 3 from J, leaving 12 bases between them. The CDR3 is made up of 16 amino acids. Per germline, CDR1 LGHDT and CDR2 YNNKEL (reference sequence). As DNA, the CDR3 is TGTGCCAGCAGCCAAGGATTAGGCAGCCCTAATGAAAAACTGTTTTTT. Protein product: CASSQGLGSPNEKLFF.

The V gene is TRBV20-1, the J gene TRBJ1-1; no clear D. Germline CDR1 reads DFQATT; CDR2 reads SNEGSKA (reference sequence). The CDR3 spans 11 residues. Trimming shortened V by 6 bases and J by 5 bases, and 10 bases separated the two germline ends. CDR3 sequence (DNA): TGCAGTGCAGACTCGGGGACTGAAGCTTTCTTT. The encoded protein is CSADSGTEAFF.

This rearrangement joins TRBV7-6 to TRBJ2-1; TRBD2 aligns across 15 bases. Germline CDR1 reads SGHVS; CDR2 reads FNYEAQ. The CDR3 totals 16 residues. V lost 3 bases, J lost 4 bases, and 1 base stayed unmatched. As DNA, the CDR3 is TGTGCCAGCAGCTTGGGACTAGCGGGAGGTTACAATGAGCAGTTCTTC. Its translation: CASSLGLAGGYNEQFF.

The rearrangement links TRBV19 to TRBJ2-3; no clear D gene. This CDR3 has 14 residues. From germline, CDR1 is LNHDA and CDR2 SQIVND (reference sequence). V lost 7 bases to trimming and J lost 0 bases, with 11 bases between them. Here the CDR3 reads CASNHNPSTDTQYF. In nucleotides, the CDR3 is TGTGCCAGTAATCATAACCCTAGCACAGATACGCAGTATTTT.

The chain has TRBV19 and TRBJ1-2, with TRBD1 matching 10 bases. The CDR3 loop spans 17 amino acids. Germline-derived CDR1 and CDR2 are LNHDA and SQIVND (reference sequence). Trimming removed 4 bases from V and 4 bases from J; junction bases left unmatched: 12. The CDR3 loop reads CASSKGQGTLYPYGYTF. In DNA, the CDR3 is TGTGCCAGTAGTAAGGGACAGGGGACACTCTACCCCTATGGCTACACCTTC.

V is TRBV19 and J is TRBJ2-3, with a tentative D call TRBD2 (5 bases). V lost 3 bases and J lost 1, with 5 bases in between. The germline V gene has CDR1 LNHDA and CDR2 SQIVND (reference sequence). This CDR3 has 13 amino acids. The CDR3 here is CASSIGGTDTQYF. In nucleotides, the CDR3 is TGTGCCAGTAGTATCGGGGGCACAGATACGCAGTATTTT.

A few counts support this clone. The chain couples TRBV6-2 or TRBV6-3 to TRBJ2-3; TRBD2 matches at 15 bases. CDR1 MNHEY and CDR2 SVGEGT come from the germline V gene. Trimming took 2 bases from V and 4 from J; bases not matched to a gene: 10. This CDR3 contains 19 residues. CDR3: CASSYTRTSGRASSDTQYF. In DNA form, the CDR3 reads TGTGCCAGCAGTTACACACGGACTAGCGGGAGGGCCTCGTCAGATACGCAGTATTTT.

This sequence joins TRBV3-1 (or the pseudogene TRBV3-2) and TRBJ1-2; no clear D gene. The CDR3 has 14 residues. Trimming took off 1 base at V and 5 bases at J, with 11 bases between the two ends. Germline lookup yields CDR1 LGHDT and CDR2 YNNKEL (reference sequence). CDR3 coding DNA: TGTGCCAGCAGCCAAGGATGGAGTCGATATGGCTACACCTTC. It yields the protein CASSQGWSRYGYTF.

The chain is built from TRBV5-1 and TRBJ1-6, with D unclear. V lost 4 bases, J lost 0 bases, and 8 bases lay in between. This CDR3 spans 15 amino acids. Germline-derived CDR1 and CDR2 are SGHRS and YFSETQ. This CDR3 is CASSQGSSYNSPLHF. CDR3 nucleotide sequence: TGCGCCAGCAGCCAAGGATCCTCCTATAATTCACCCCTCCACTTT.

This CDR3 reads CASSPTSSTGLSNEQYF. The CDR3 region has the DNA TGTGCCAGCTCACCAACATCTTCGACAGGGTTGTCCAACGAGCAGTACTTC. This chain joins TRBV18 and TRBJ2-7; 7 positions match TRBD1. V lost 2 bases, J lost 5 bases, and 15 bases stayed unmatched. The CDR3 contains 17 residues. Germline V gives CDR1 KGHSH, CDR2 LQKENI.

CDR3 nucleotides: TGTGCCAGCTCACCACCGGCAGGGGGGGGCGAGCAGTACTTC. Its translation: CASSPPAGGGEQYF. The chain recombines TRBV18 with TRBJ2-7; D may match TRBD1 or TRBD2 (7 bases each). This CDR3 is 14 amino acids long. Germline V gives CDR1 KGHSH, CDR2 LQKENI. V gave up 0 bases and J gave up 6 bases, with 12 bases separating them.